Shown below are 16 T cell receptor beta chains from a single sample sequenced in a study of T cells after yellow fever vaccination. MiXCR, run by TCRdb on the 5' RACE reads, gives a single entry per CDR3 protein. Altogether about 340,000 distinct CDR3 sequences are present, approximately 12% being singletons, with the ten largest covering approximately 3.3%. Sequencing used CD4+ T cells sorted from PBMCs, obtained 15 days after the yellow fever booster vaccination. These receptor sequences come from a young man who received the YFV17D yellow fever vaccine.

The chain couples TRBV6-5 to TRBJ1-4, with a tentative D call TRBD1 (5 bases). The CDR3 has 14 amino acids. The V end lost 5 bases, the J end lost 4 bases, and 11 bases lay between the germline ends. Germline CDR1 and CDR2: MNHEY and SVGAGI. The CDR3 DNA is TGTGCCAGCAGTCAGGGCGTCCTTAATGAAAAACTGTTTTTT. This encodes CASSQGVLNEKLFF.

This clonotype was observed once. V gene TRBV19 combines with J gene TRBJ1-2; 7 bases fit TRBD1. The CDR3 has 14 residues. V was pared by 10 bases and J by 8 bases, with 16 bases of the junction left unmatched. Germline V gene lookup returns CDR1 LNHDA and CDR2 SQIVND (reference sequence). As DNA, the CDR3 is TGTGCCACAGGAAGGATGGAGGGGGCAGAAGGCTACACCTTC. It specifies CATGRMEGAEGYTF.

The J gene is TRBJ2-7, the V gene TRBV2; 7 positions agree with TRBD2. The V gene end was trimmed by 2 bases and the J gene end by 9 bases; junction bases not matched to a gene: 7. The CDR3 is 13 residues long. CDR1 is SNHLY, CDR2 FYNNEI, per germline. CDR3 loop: CASSESGMRGQYF. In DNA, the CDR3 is TGTGCCAGCAGTGAAAGCGGGATGCGGGGGCAGTACTTC.

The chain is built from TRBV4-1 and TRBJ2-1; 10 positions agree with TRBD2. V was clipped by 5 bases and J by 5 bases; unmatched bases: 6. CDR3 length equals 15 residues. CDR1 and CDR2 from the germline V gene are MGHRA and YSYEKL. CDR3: CASSGAGGPHNEQFF. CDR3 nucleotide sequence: TGCGCCAGCAGCGGAGCGGGGGGGCCCCACAATGAGCAGTTCTTC.

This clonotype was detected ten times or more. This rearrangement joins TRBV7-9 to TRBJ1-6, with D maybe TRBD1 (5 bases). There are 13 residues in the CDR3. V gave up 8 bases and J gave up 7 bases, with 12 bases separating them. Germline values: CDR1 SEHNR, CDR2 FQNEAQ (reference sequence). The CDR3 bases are TGTGCCAGCGCCCGGGACGGGAATTCACCCCTCCACTTT. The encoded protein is CASARDGNSPLHF.

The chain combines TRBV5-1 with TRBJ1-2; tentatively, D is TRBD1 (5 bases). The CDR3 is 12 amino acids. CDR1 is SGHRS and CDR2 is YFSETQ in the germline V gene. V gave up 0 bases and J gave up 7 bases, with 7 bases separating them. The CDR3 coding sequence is TGCGCCAGCAGCTTGGAGGGGTTTGGCTACACCTTC. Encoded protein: CASSLEGFGYTF.

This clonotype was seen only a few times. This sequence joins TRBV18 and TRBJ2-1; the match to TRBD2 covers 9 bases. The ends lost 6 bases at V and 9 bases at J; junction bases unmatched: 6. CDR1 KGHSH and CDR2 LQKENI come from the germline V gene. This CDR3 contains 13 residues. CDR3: CASSRGGTGEQFF. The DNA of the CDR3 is TGTGCCAGCTCGCGGGGGGGTACAGGTGAGCAGTTCTTC.

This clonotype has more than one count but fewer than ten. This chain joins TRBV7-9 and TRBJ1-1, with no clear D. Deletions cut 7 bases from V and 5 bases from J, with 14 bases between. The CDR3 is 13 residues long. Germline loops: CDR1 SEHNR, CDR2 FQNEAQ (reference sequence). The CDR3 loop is CASIPGLGTEAFF. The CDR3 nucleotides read TGTGCCAGCATCCCGGGTCTGGGGACTGAAGCTTTCTTT.

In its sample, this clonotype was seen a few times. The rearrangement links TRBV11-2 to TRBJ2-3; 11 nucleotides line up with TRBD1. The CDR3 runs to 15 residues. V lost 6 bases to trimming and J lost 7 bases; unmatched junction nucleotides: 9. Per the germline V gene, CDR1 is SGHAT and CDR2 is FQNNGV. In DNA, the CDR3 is TGTGCCAGCAGTACCGGACAGGGGGCGGTTCATACGCAGTATTTT. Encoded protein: CASSTGQGAVHTQYF.

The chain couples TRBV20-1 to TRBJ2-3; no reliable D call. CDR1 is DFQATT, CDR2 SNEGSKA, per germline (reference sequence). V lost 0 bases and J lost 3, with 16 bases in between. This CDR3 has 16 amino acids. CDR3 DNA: TGCAGTGCTAGAGATTTTAAGCGAACCTCAACAGATACGCAGTATTTT. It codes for CSARDFKRTSTDTQYF.

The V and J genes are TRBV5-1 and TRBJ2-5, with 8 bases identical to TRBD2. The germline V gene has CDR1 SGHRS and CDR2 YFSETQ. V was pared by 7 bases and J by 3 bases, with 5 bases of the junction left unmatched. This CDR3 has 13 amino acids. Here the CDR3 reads CASGGLVEETQYF. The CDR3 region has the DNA TGCGCCAGCGGGGGACTAGTGGAAGAGACCCAGTACTTC.

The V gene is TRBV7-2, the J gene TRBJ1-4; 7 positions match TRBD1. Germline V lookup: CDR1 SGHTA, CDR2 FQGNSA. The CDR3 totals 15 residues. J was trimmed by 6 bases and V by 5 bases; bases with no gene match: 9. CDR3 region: CASSPETGNYEKLFF. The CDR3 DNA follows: TGTGCCAGCAGCCCAGAGACAGGGAATTATGAAAAACTGTTTTTT.

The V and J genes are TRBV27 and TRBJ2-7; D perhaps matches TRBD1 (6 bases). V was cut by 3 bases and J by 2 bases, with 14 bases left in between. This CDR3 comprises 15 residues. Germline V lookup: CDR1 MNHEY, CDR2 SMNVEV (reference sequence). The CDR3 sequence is CASSFFPGTPYEQYF. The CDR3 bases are TGTGCCAGCAGTTTTTTCCCCGGGACACCCTACGAGCAGTACTTC.

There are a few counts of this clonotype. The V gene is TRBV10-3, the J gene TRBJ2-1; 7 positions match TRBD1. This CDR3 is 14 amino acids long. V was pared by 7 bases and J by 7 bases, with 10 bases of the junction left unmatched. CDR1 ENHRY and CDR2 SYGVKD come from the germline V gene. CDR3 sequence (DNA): TGTGCCATCAATTTAGGGGGCGACGTTAATGAGCAGTTCTTC. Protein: CAINLGGDVNEQFF.

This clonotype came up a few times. The chain's CDR3 is CASSSGVSLEQYF. As DNA, the CDR3 is TGTGCCAGCAGCTCTGGGGTTTCGCTCGAGCAGTACTTC. The V gene is TRBV9, the J gene TRBJ2-7; unclear D gene. Trimming removed 4 bases from V and 6 bases from J, with 14 bases in between. The CDR3 has 13 amino acids. The V gene's germline CDR1 is SGDLS and CDR2 YYNGEE.

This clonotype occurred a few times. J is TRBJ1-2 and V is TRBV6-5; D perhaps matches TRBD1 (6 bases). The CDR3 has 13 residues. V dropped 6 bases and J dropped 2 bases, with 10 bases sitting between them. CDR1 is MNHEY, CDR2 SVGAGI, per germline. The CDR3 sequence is CASSYDRNYGYTF. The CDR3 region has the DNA TGTGCCAGCAGCTACGACAGGAACTATGGCTACACCTTC.